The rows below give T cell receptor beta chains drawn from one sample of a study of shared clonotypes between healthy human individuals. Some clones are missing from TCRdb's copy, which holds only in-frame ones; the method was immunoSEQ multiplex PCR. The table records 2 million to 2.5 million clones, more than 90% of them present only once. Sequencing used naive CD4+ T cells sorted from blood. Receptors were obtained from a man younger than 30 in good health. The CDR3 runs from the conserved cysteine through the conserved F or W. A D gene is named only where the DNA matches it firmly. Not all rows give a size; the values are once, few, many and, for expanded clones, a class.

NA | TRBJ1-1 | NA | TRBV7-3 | CASSLQENTEAFF | TGTGCCAGCAGCTTACAGGAGAACACTGAAGCTTTCTTT
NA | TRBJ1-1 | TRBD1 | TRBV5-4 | CASSLVGQGSTEAFF | TGTGCCAGCAGCTTGGTAGGACAGGGGAGCACTGAAGCTTTCTTT
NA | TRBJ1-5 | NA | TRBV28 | CASSLGTRGGQPQHF | TGTGCCAGCAGTTTAGGAACCAGGGGCGGTCAGCCCCAGCATTTT
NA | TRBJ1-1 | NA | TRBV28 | CASSFGGSRDTEAFF | TGTGCCAGCAGTTTTGGGGGCTCAAGGGACACTGAAGCTTTCTTT
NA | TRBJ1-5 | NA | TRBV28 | CASSLLTVGDQPQHF | TGTGCCAGCAGTTTATTAACCGTCGGGGATCAGCCCCAGCATTTT
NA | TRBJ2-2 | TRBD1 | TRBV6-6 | CASSPGQGAGELFF | TGTGCCAGCAGTCCGGGACAGGGGGCCGGGGAGCTGTTTTTT
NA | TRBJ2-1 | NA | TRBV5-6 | CASSNFLRVGKGQFF | TGTGCCAGCAGCAATTTCCTCAGGGTTGGGAAGGGGCAGTTCTTC
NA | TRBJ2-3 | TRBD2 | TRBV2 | CASSDGRLAGDTQYF | TGTGCCAGCAGTGATGGGCGTCTAGCGGGAGATACGCAGTATTTT
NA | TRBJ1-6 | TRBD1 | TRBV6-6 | CASSPRQGANSPLHF | TGTGCCAGCAGTCCCAGACAGGGGGCAAATTCACCCCTCCACTTT
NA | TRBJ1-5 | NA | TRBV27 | CASSLNRNQPQHF | TGTGCCAGCAGTTTAAACCGAAATCAGCCCCAGCATTTT
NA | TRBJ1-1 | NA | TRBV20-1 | CSARALPEAFF | TGCAGTGCTAGAGCTCTTCCAGAGGCTTTCTTT
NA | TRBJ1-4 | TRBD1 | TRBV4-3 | CASSQDGGQVGEKLFF | TGCGCCAGCAGCCAAGATGGGGGACAGGTTGGGGAAAAACTGTTTTTT
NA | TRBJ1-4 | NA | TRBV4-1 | CASSSLMGTTNEKLFF | TGCGCCAGCAGCTCCCTGATGGGGACAACTAATGAAAAACTGTTTTTT
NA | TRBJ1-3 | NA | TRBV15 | CATSGQTSNTIYF | TGTGCCACCAGCGGGCAAACAAGCAACACCATATATTTT
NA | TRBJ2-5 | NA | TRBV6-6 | CASSYGAGGETQYF | TGTGCCAGCAGTTACGGGGCAGGTGGAGAGACCCAGTACTTC
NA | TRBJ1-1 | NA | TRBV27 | CASSNRDGSPEAFF | TGTGCCAGCAGTAACAGGGACGGGAGTCCTGAAGCTTTCTTT
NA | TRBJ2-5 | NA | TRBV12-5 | CASGTDEETQYF | TGTGCTAGTGGGACGGATGAAGAGACCCAGTACTTC
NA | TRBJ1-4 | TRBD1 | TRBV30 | CAWSQGQGLEKLFF | TGTGCCTGGAGCCAGGGACAGGGCCTAGAAAAACTGTTTTTT
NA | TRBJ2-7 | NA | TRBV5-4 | CASSRSGSYYEQYF | TGTGCCAGCAGCCGTTCCGGGTCATACTACGAGCAGTACTTC
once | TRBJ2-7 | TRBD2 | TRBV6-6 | CASSPGLAASYEQYF | TGTGCCAGCAGCCCCGGACTAGCGGCCTCCTACGAGCAGTACTTC
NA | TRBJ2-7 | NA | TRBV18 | CASSPAIPYEQYF | TGTGCCAGCTCACCAGCTATCCCCTACGAGCAGTACTTC
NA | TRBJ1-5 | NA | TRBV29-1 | CSAKGEGPLQPQHF | TGCAGCGCGAAAGGGGAGGGGCCCCTCCAGCCCCAGCATTTT
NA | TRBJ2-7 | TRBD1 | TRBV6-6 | CASSGPGDRPTYEQYF | TGTGCCAGCAGTGGACCAGGGGACAGACCTACCTACGAGCAGTACTTC
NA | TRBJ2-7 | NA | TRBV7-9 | CASSLLPQGNEQYF | TGTGCCAGCAGCTTACTCCCTCAAGGCAACGAGCAGTACTTC
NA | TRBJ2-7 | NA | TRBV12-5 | CASGLVGTEQYF | TGTGCTAGTGGTTTGGTAGGAACGGAGCAGTACTTC
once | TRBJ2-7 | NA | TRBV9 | CASSVDLSTYEQYF | TGTGCCAGCAGCGTAGACCTCAGTACCTACGAGCAGTACTTC
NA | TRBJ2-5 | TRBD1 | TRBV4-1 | CASSRDSPEETQYF | TGCGCCAGCAGCCGGGACAGTCCCGAGGAGACCCAGTACTTC
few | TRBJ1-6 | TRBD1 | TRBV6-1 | CASSEFWTGEVSPLHF | TGTGCCAGCAGTGAATTCTGGACAGGAGAGGTTTCACCCCTCCACTTT
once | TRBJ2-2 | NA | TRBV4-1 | CASSQVLALRPGELFF | TGCGCCAGCAGCCAAGTCCTAGCGTTAAGGCCCGGGGAGCTGTTTTTT
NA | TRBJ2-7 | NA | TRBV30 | CAWSRTPQGKISYEQYF | TGTGCCTGGAGCCGAACTCCCCAGGGAAAAATTTCCTACGAGCAGTACTTC
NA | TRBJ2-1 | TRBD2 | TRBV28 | CASSSPGLVHIDEQFF | TGTGCCAGCAGTTCCCCCGGACTAGTCCATATCGATGAGCAGTTCTTC
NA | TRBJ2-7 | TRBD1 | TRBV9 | CASSVEGGFTYEQYF | TGTGCCAGCAGCGTTGAAGGGGGCTTTACCTACGAGCAGTACTTC
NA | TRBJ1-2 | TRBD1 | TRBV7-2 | CASSQRGTGGYGYTF | TGTGCCAGCAGTCAAAGAGGGACAGGGGGCTATGGCTACACCTTC
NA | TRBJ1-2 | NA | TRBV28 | CASSLSEYGYTF | TGTGCCAGCAGTTTGTCGGAATATGGCTACACCTTC
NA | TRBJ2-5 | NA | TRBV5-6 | CASSPLVGETQYF | TGTGCCAGCAGCCCTCTCGTGGGGGAGACCCAGTACTTC